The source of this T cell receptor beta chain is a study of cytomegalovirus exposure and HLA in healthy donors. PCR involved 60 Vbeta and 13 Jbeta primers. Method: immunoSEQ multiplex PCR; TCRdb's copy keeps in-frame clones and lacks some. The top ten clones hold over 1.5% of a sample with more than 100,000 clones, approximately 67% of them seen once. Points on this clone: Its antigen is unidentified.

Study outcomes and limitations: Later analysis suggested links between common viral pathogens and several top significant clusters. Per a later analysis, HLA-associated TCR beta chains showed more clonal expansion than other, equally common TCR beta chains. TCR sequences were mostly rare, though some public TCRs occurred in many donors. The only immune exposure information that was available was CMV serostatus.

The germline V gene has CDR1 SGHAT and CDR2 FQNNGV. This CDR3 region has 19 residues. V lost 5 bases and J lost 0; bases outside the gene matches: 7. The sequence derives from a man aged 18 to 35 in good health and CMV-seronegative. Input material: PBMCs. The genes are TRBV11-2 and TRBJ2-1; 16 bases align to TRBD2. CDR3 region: CASSNPGLAGGSSYNEQFF. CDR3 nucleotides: TGTGCCAGCAGCAATCCGGGACTAGCGGGAGGGAGCTCCTACAATGAGCAGTTCTTC.